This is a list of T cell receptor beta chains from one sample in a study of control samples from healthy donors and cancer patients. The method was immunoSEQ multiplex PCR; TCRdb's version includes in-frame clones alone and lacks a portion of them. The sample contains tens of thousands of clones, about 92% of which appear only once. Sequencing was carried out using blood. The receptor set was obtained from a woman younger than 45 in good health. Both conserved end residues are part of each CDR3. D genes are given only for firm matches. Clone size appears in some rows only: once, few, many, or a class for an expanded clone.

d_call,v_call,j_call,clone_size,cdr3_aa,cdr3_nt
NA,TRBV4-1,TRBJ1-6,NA,CASSQSIPSSYNSPLHF,TGCGCCAGCAGCCAAAGCATACCGAGCTCCTATAATTCACCCCTCCACTTT
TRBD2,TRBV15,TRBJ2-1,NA,CATSRDLLALINEQFF,TGTGCCACCAGCAGAGATTTACTAGCGCTGATCAATGAGCAGTTCTTC
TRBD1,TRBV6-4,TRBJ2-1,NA,CASSDRTGGYNEQFF,TGTGCCAGCAGTGATAGGACAGGGGGCTACAATGAGCAGTTCTTC
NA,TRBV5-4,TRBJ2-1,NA,CASSLQPGPLDEQFF,TGTGCCAGCAGCCTGCAGCCGGGACCCCTGGATGAGCAGTTCTTC
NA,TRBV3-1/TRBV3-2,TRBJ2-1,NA,CASSQGPKNEQFF,TGTGCCAGCAGCCAAGGTCCGAAGAATGAGCAGTTCTTC
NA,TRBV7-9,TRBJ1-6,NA,CASSPQADNSPLHF,TGTGCCAGCAGCCCCCAGGCGGATAATTCACCCCTCCACTTT
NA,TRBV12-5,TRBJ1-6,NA,CASGLTGYGDSPLHF,TGTGCTAGTGGTTTGACCGGCTACGGGGATTCACCCCTCCACTTT
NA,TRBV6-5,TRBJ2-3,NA,CASSLHGDTQYF,TGTGCCAGCAGTCTACATGGAGATACGCAGTATTTT
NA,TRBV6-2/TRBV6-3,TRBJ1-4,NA,CASSFGGSRLFF,TGTGCCAGCAGTTTTGGGGGCAGCAGACTGTTTTTT
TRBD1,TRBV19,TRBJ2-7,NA,CASSNPGQTYEQYF,TGTGCCAGTAGTAATCCGGGACAGACATACGAGCAGTACTTC
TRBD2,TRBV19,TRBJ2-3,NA,CASSRGTSGGTDTQYF,TGTGCCAGTAGTAGGGGGACTAGCGGGGGCACAGATACGCAGTATTTT
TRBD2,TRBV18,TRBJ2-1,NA,CASSPASGRMDEQFF,TGTGCCAGCTCACCAGCTAGCGGGAGAATGGATGAGCAGTTCTTC
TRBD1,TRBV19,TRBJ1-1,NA,CASSEYRGETTEAFF,TGTGCCAGTAGTGAATACAGGGGGGAAACAACTGAAGCTTTCTTT
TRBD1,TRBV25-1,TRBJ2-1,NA,CASSKGQGVRNEQFF,TGTGCCAGCAGTAAGGGACAGGGCGTAAGGAATGAGCAGTTCTTC
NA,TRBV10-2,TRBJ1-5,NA,CASREPGPIGQPQHF,TGCGCCAGCAGGGAACCAGGGCCCATCGGTCAGCCCCAGCATTTT
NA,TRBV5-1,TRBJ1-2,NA,CASSLEVSAGDPYGYTF,TGCGCCAGCAGCTTGGAAGTATCGGCAGGAGACCCCTATGGCTACACCTTC
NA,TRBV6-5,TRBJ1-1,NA,CASHTAGPNTEAFF,TGTGCCAGTCACACCGCGGGGCCGAACACTGAAGCTTTCTTT
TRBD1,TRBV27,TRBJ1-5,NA,CASRSYRGSNQPQHF,TGTGCCAGCAGGTCGTACAGGGGCAGCAATCAGCCCCAGCATTTT
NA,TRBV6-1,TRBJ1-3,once,CASSENYGNTIYF,TGTGCCAGCAGTGAAAATTATGGAAACACCATATATTTT
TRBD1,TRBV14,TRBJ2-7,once,CASSQDRDRMGSYEQYF,TGTGCCAGCAGCCAAGATCGGGACAGAATGGGTTCCTACGAGCAGTACTTC
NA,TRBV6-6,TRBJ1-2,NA,CASSYRITDGYTF,TGTGCCAGCAGTTACCGCATAACGGATGGCTACACCTTC
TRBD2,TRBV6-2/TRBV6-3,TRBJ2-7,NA,CASSYSLASGRTLSYEQYF,TGTGCCAGCAGTTACTCTTTAGCTAGCGGGAGGACCCTCTCCTACGAGCAGTACTTC
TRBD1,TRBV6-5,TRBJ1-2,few,CASGDRGQDGYTF,TGTGCCAGTGGGGACAGGGGGCAGGATGGCTACACCTTC
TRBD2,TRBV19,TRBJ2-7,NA,CASSMMGTRTSGMYEQYF,TGTGCCAGTAGTATGATGGGGACGCGAACTAGCGGGATGTACGAGCAGTACTTC
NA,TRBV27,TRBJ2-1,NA,CASSLFGGRSSYNEQFF,TGTGCCAGCAGTTTATTTGGGGGGAGAAGCTCCTACAATGAGCAGTTCTTC
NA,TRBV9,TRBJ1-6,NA,CASSVDQGGNSPLHF,TGTGCCAGCAGCGTAGATCAGGGAGGTAATTCACCCCTCCACTTT
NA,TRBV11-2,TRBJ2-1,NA,CASSLDFGLAQGRGQFF,TGTGCCAGCAGCTTAGATTTTGGGCTAGCGCAGGGTAGAGGGCAGTTCTTC
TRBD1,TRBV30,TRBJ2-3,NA,CAWSAGQGTTDTQYF,TGTGCCTGGAGTGCCGGACAGGGGACCACAGATACGCAGTATTTT
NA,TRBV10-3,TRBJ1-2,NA,CAIKGAGRDGYTF,TGTGCCATCAAAGGGGCAGGGAGGGATGGCTACACCTTC
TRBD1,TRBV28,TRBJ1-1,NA,CAKSRTGSRVAFF,TGTGCCAAATCAAGGACAGGCTCCCGAGTGGCTTTCTTT
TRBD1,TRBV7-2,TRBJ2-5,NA,CASSSGQRGWSETQYF,TGTGCCAGCAGCTCGGGACAGAGGGGGTGGTCGGAGACCCAGTACTTC
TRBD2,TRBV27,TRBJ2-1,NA,CASSGGTSGRNEQFF,TGTGCCAGCAGTGGGGGGACTAGCGGGAGAAATGAGCAGTTCTTC
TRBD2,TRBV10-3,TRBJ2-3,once,CAISDKTSGNTDTQYF,TGTGCCATCAGTGACAAGACTAGCGGGAACACAGATACGCAGTATTTT
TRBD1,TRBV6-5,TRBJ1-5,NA,CASSGTDNQPQHF,TGTGCCAGCAGCGGGACAGACAATCAGCCCCAGCATTTT
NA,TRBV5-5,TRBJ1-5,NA,CASSPDLPGHPKGQPQHF,TGTGCCAGCAGCCCGGACCTTCCGGGACACCCAAAGGGTCAGCCCCAGCATTTT